This T cell receptor (beta chain) was identified during a study of OX40 agonist ivuxolimab in advanced cancers. Study at large: Of the patients, three showed partial responses, one with hepatocellular carcinoma and two with cutaneous melanoma.

Trimming removed 8 bases from V and 6 bases from J; junction bases left unmatched: 10. The CDR3 runs 14 residues. The germline CDR1 and CDR2 sequences are MDHEN and SYDVKM. Generated by immunoSEQ multiplex PCR, the TCRdb table keeps only in-frame clones and is missing some. This table holds about 69,000 clones, 90% found once. Findings and caveats of the study: At doses 0.1 to 3.0 mg/kg, CD4+ and CD8+ clones expanded.

On this clone: Antigen unknown.

The V call is TRBV28, the J call TRBJ2-7, with 10 bases lining up with TRBD1. Source: CD4+ or CD8+ T cells sorted from blood, taken in a trial of the OX40 agonist ivuxolimab. The sequence was collected from an adult with an advanced solid tumor such as melanoma, head and neck, liver or kidney cancer. The CDR3 DNA follows: TGTGCCAGCTGGACCGGGACAGGGGAGTTCGAGCAGTACTTC. Translating gives CASWTGTGEFEQYF.